This T cell receptor (beta chain) came from a study of cytomegalovirus exposure and HLA in healthy donors. Study-level points and caveats: Specificity for CMV antigens was confirmed in vitro for three of the CMV-associated chains.

V dropped 2 bases and J dropped 5 bases, with 12 bases sitting between them. The CDR3 runs to 14 residues. CDR1 and CDR2 (germline): MNHEY, SVGAGI. Primers: 60 Vbeta forward and 13 Jbeta reverse. Source study methods: Tens of millions of unique TCR beta chains, roughly 11 million of them shared, were counted by a later analysis. Measured with immunoSEQ multiplex PCR; TCRdb has only the in-frame clones, and not every one. The D gene and trimming were derived from the DNA, and the V and J assignments and clone size from that table. The sample lists approximately 190,000 clones; around 90% were seen once. A note on this clone: Its antigen is unknown.

The sequence was collected from a boy younger than 10 in good health and CMV-seronegative. The chain is built from TRBV6-5 and TRBJ2-5; D is undetermined. The sequenced material came from PBMCs. The CDR3 DNA reads as TGTGCCAGCAGTTACCTTCCAGGTCAGGAGACCCAGTACTTC. Protein: CASSYLPGQETQYF.